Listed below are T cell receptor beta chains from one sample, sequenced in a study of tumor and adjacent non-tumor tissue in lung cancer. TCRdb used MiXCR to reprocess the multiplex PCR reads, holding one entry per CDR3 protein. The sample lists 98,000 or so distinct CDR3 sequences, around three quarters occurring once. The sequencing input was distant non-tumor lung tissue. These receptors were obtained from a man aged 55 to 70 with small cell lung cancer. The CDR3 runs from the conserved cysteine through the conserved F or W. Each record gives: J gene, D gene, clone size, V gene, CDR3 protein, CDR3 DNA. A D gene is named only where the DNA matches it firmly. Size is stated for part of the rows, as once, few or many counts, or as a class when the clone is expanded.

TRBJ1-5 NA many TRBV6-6 CASRPGWESNQPQHF TGTGCCAGCAGGCCGGGGTGGGAGAGCAATCAGCCCCAGCATTTT
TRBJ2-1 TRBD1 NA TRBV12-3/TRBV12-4 CASSKTGGSRVGQFF TGTGCCAGCAGCAAAACAGGGGGCTCACGCGTTGGGCAGTTCTTC
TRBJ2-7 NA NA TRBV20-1 CSARDASTPEQYF TGCAGTGCTAGAGACGCCAGCACCCCCGAGCAGTACTTC
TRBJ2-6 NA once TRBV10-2 CASSESGASCTRSGANVLTF TGCGCCAGCAGTGAGTCGGGTGCTAGCTGTACCCGCTCTGGGGCCAACGTCCTGACTTTC
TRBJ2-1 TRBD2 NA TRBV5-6 CASSSSGRAGNQQFF TGTGCCAGTAGCTCGAGCGGGAGGGCCGGAAATCAGCAGTTCTTC
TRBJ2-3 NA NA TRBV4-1 CVSSRAGLSDTQYF TGCGTCAGCAGCCGAGCCGGACTATCCGATACGCAGTATTTT
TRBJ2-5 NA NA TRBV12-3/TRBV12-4 CASSPPVGGRDRGPQYF TGTGCCAGCAGCCCCCCTGTCGGGGGGCGCGATCGGGGGCCGCAGTACTTC
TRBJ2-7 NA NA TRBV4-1 CASSQDRLRGASYEQYF TGCGCCAGCAGCCAAGATAGGCTTAGGGGGGCCTCCTACGAGCAATACTTC
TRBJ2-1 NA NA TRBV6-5 CARSYEEGGGAGEQFF TGTGCGAGGAGTTACGAGGAAGGGGGGGGTGCCGGGGAGCAGTTCTTC
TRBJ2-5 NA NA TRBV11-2 CASSVTGTQEHF TGTGCCAGCAGCGTAACCGGGACCCAAGAACACTTT
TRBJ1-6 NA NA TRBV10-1 CASGESSPDYNSPLHF TGCGCCAGCGGTGAGTCCAGCCCCGACTATAATTCACCTCTCCACTTT
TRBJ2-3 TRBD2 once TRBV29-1 CSVAGVAGASADTQYF TGCAGTGTCGCGGGGGTAGCGGGCGCTAGCGCAGATACGCAGTATTTT
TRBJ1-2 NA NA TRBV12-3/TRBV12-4 CASSVGHANYGYTF TGTGCCAGCAGTGTGGGGCACGCTAACTATGGCTACACCTTC
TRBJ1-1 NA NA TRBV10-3 CAISEGASEAFF TGTGCCATCAGTGAAGGTGCATCTGAAGCTTTCTTT
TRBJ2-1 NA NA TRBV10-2 CASRETGQGEQLF TGCGCCAGCCGCGAGACTGGCCAAGGTGAGCAGCTCTTC
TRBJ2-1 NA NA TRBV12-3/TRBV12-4 CASSLGTAKQNERFF TGTGCCAGCAGCCTCGGGACGGCCAAACAAAATGAGCGGTTCTTC
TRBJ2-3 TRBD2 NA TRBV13 CASSPSGLSTDAQYF TGTGCTAGCAGCCCTAGCGGGCTGAGCACAGATGCGCAGTATTTT
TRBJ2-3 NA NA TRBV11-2 CASSSRGMAGHTQYF TGTGCCAGCAGCTCCAGAGGGATGGCGGGGCATACGCAGTATTTT
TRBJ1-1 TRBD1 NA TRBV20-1 CSAGRGQTSTEALF TGCAGTGCTGGGAGGGGACAGACGAGCACTGAAGCTTTATTT
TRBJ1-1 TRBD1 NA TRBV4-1 CASSQIQQGATGTEAFF TGCGCCAGCAGCCAAATCCAACAGGGGGCGACGGGGACCGAAGCTTTCTTT